This section outlines one T cell receptor beta chain sequence together with its context. Its antigen is still unknown. TCR beta libraries carry UMIs added by 5'RACE template switching. TCRdb reprocessed the 5' RACE reads and reports one entry per CDR3 protein, with no DNA. The sample table includes about 260,000 distinct CDR3 sequences. The data belong to a study of T cells expressing NK-cell markers. Study-wide points: Of the CD8+ T cell pool in over 5 donors, about 1.0-7.0% was accounted for by dominant NKG2C+ clonotypes.

This CDR3 spans 15 amino acids. The germline V gene encodes CDR1 SEHNR and CDR2 FQNEAQ (reference sequence). Sequenced input: blood T cells: a sorted CD56 or NKG2C T cell subset, CD4+ or CD8+ T cells, or bulk PBMC T cells (not recorded which). The rearrangement links TRBV7-9 to TRBJ2-2; as DNA is missing, the TRBD1 call by TCRdb cannot be tested. The TCR sequence derives from a man younger than 30 in good health. The CDR3 sequence is CASSPTGPNTGELFF.